The 23 T cell receptor beta chains in this list originate from one sample, sequenced in a study of beta chain features in type 1 diabetes. Overall study findings and caveats: Type 1 diabetes patients had moderately but significantly shorter TCRB CDR3s in all four CD4+ subsets.

The antigens of these receptors remain unknown. The isolated RNA, all of it, was reverse transcribed, so expressed TCRB transcripts were what got sequenced. The protocol was immunoSEQ multiplex PCR, while the TCRdb copy is restricted to in-frame clones and leaves out a portion. The sample shows 250,000 to 300,000 clones, 14% of them seen only once. The sample consisted of naive CD4+ T cells from blood. The receptors here all came from a young man with type 1 diabetes.

The chain couples TRBV10-3 to TRBJ2-1; TRBD2 matches at 10 bases. The germline CDR1 and CDR2 sequences are ENHRY and SYGVKD. The CDR3 is made up of 17 amino acids. J gave up 4 bases and V 6 bases, and 12 bases lay outside the gene matches. CDR3 nucleotides: TGTGCCATCAGAGAGACTAGCGGGTCAACCCATTACAATGAGCAGTTCTTC. Translation: CAIRETSGSTHYNEQFF.

The rearrangement uses TRBV5-6 and TRBJ2-5; D is possibly TRBD1 (6 bases). The CDR3 contains 14 residues. Looked up from germline, CDR1 is SGHDT and CDR2 is YYEEEE. The V gene lost 3 bases and the J gene lost 3 bases, with 12 bases spanning the gap. This chain's CDR3 is CASSWGTGKETQYF. CDR3 coding DNA: TGTGCCAGCAGCTGGGGAACAGGGAAAGAGACCCAGTACTTC.

This chain joins TRBV11-2 and TRBJ1-2; D is unclear. Germline V gene lookup returns CDR1 SGHAT and CDR2 FQNNGV. The CDR3 is 13 residues long. V dropped 3 bases and J dropped 6 bases, with 11 bases sitting between them. Written as DNA, the CDR3 is TGTGCCAGCAGCTTGAGCAGGTCCAATGGCTACACCTTC. Translated: CASSLSRSNGYTF.

This clone was counted only a few times. This chain joins TRBV4-3 and TRBJ2-7, with 9 bases identical to TRBD2. CDR1 is LGHNA and CDR2 is YSLEER in the germline V gene. CDR3 length: 14 amino acids. The ends lost 3 bases at V and 3 bases at J; junction bases unmatched: 3. In DNA, the CDR3 is TGCGCCAGCAGCCAGAGGACTAGCGACTACGAGCAGTACTTC. Amino acids: CASSQRTSDYEQYF.

The chain is built from TRBV13 and TRBJ2-7; 7 nucleotides agree with TRBD1. The junction had 12 bases not matched to a gene; V was cut back by 5 bases and J by 2 bases. This CDR3 has 16 amino acids. CDR1 is PRHDT and CDR2 is FYEKMQ in the germline V gene (reference sequence). This chain's CDR3 is CASSGRQGSLPYEQYF. The CDR3 bases are TGTGCCAGCAGCGGAAGACAGGGTTCTCTCCCCTACGAGCAGTACTTC.

The chain combines TRBV7-2 with TRBJ2-3, with 15 bases fitting TRBD2. J lost 3 bases, V lost 5 bases, and 9 bases had no gene match. Germline assignment: CDR1 SGHTA and CDR2 FQGNSA. The CDR3 runs 18 residues. CDR3 residues: CASSPRGGLAGGTDTQYF. The CDR3 bases are TGTGCCAGCAGCCCAAGAGGGGGACTAGCGGGAGGTACAGATACGCAGTATTTT.

This chain's CDR3 is CASSRLGGFSYEQYF. CDR3 DNA: TGTGCCAGCAGTCGGCTGGGGGGATTCTCCTACGAGCAGTACTTC. The J gene is TRBJ2-7, the V gene TRBV14; D possibly corresponds to TRBD2 (6 bases). Trimming left V 6 bases short and J 0 bases short, with 15 bases between. The CDR3 is 15 amino acids. Germline CDR1 SGHDN, CDR2 FVKESK.

A single count supports this clone. The chain recombines TRBV5-1 with TRBJ2-2; 7 nucleotides match TRBD1. Germline V CDR1 and CDR2: SGHRS, YFSETQ. The V segment lost 4 bases and the J segment 5 bases; nucleotides outside the gene matches: 8. The CDR3 consists of 15 residues. In nucleotides, the CDR3 is TGCGCCAGCAGCCTCCGGGACAGAACGACCGGGGAGCTGTTTTTT. Protein sequence: CASSLRDRTTGELFF.

This clone was counted only a few times. This rearrangement joins TRBV6-5 to TRBJ2-7; 14 nucleotides match TRBD2. Germline loops: CDR1 MNHEY, CDR2 SVGAGI. CDR3 length: 14 residues. V was clipped by 6 bases and J by 9 bases; unmatched bases: 7. The CDR3 coding sequence is TGTGCCAGCAGAACGTCCGGGACTAGCGGGAGGCAGTACTTC. This codes for CASRTSGTSGRQYF.

The J gene is TRBJ1-5, the V gene TRBV29-1, with 9 positions matching TRBD1. Germline-derived CDR1 and CDR2 are SQVTM and ANQGSEA. V shed 4 bases, J shed 3 bases, and the junction held 4 bases outside the gene matches. This CDR3 is 14 amino acids long. This CDR3 reads CSVGTGVSNQPQHF. The CDR3 DNA is TGCAGCGTTGGGACAGGGGTTTCCAATCAGCCCCAGCATTTT.

A few counts support this clone. This chain uses TRBV4-3 with TRBJ2-2; the D gene is possibly TRBD2 (6 bases). Trimming removed 0 bases from V and 7 bases from J, with 12 bases in between. Germline CDR1 reads LGHNA; CDR2 reads YSLEER. The CDR3 has 15 residues. The CDR3 sequence is CASSQDYGGGGELFF. For the CDR3, the DNA is TGCGCCAGCAGCCAAGACTACGGGGGAGGCGGGGAGCTGTTTTTT.

The chain is built from TRBV7-3 and TRBJ1-2; 8 nucleotides agree with TRBD1. CDR3 length equals 15 residues. The ends lost 0 bases at V and 6 bases at J; junction bases unmatched: 6. The germline V gene has CDR1 SGHTA and CDR2 FQGTGA. In DNA, the CDR3 is TGTGCCAGCAGCTTAACTACAGGGGGGGCTCATGGCTACACCTTC. Protein sequence: CASSLTTGGAHGYTF.

This chain uses TRBV28 with TRBJ1-2; 7 nucleotides match TRBD1. Trimming removed 1 base from V and 0 bases from J; junction bases left unmatched: 5. This CDR3 is 16 amino acids long. Germline V gives CDR1 MDHEN, CDR2 SYDVKM. Here the CDR3 DNA reads TGTGCCAGCAGTTTATCGATGGGGACAGCTAACTATGGCTACACCTTC. As protein: CASSLSMGTANYGYTF.

The rearrangement joins TRBV23-1 to TRBJ2-5; D remains ambiguous. TRBV23-1 is an ORF for which the function is uncertain. The CDR3 covers 15 residues. The V end lost 2 bases, the J end lost 4 bases, and 14 bases lay between the germline ends. CDR3 protein: CASSQQAKIGETQYF. CDR3 nucleotide sequence: TGCGCCAGCAGTCAACAGGCTAAAATAGGAGAGACCCAGTACTTC.

As to this clone: The junction shows a germline mismatch at one end, possibly a read error. The CDR3 DNA reads as TGTGCCAGCAGTGATCTAGGCGGTCTGAACTTC. Encoded protein: CASSDLGGLNF. V and J are TRBV6-1 and TRBJ2-5; no reliable D call. CDR3 size: 11 residues. In germline, CDR1 is MNHNS, CDR2 SASEGT.

The rearrangement links TRBV19 to TRBJ1-5; no firm D call. The germline V and J ends were trimmed by 10 bases and 2 bases, with 9 bases remaining between them. Germline-derived CDR1 and CDR2 are LNHDA and SQIVND (reference sequence). CDR3 size: 12 residues. In DNA form, the CDR3 reads TGTGCCACCTCCCGGGGCAATCAGCCCCAGCATTTT. Amino acids: CATSRGNQPQHF.

This clone was seen a few times. This rearrangement joins TRBV6-6 to TRBJ2-5; the D gene is possibly TRBD2 (5 bases). Trimming stripped 7 bases from V and 1 base from J, with 10 bases between. This CDR3 comprises 13 residues. Germline V lookup: CDR1 MNHNY, CDR2 SVGAGI (reference sequence). CDR3 nucleotide sequence: TGTGCCAGCACCCCCCGGGGCCAAGAGACCCAGTACTTC. It encodes CASTPRGQETQYF.

The chain combines TRBV7-2 with TRBJ2-7; 7 bases are a match to TRBD2. The CDR3 totals 13 residues. The V gene end was trimmed by 3 bases and the J gene end by 3 bases; junction bases not matched to a gene: 2. Germline-derived CDR1 and CDR2 are SGHTA and FQGNSA. This CDR3 is CASSFGLGYEQYF. The CDR3 DNA follows: TGTGCCAGCAGCTTCGGACTAGGCTACGAGCAGTACTTC.

This clone was observed a handful of times. This chain uses TRBV28 with TRBJ2-7, with 7 nucleotides matching TRBD2. Germline V lookup: CDR1 MDHEN, CDR2 SYDVKM. Unmatched junction bases numbered 7, after V lost 7 bases and J lost 4 bases. The CDR3 sequence is 13 residues long. CDR3 residues: CASTTGGFYEQYF. The DNA for the CDR3 is TGTGCCAGCACCACGGGAGGTTTTTACGAGCAGTACTTC.

This chain uses TRBV29-1 with TRBJ1-2, with 9 bases that match TRBD1. The V segment lost 6 bases and the J segment 8 bases; nucleotides outside the gene matches: 7. The CDR3 is made up of 12 amino acids. Per germline, CDR1 SQVTM and CDR2 ANQGSEA. The DNA of the CDR3 is TGCAGCGTGAACCCGACAGGGGGGGGCTACACCTTC. Amino acids: CSVNPTGGGYTF.

This chain uses TRBV5-4 with TRBJ2-1; TRBD2 aligns across 8 bases. The V gene's germline CDR1 is SGHNT and CDR2 YYREEE (reference sequence). The V segment lost 4 bases and the J segment 6 bases; nucleotides outside the gene matches: 15. This CDR3 is built from 17 residues. The CDR3 nucleotides are TGTGCCAGCAGCGGGAGACTTAGCGGGAATGGGGGCAATGAGCAGTTCTTC. Protein product: CASSGRLSGNGGNEQFF.

CDR3 region: CASRHLGSLTYNEQFF. The CDR3 DNA sequence: TGTGCCAGCAGGCACCTTGGCTCTTTAACCTACAATGAGCAGTTCTTC. V usage is TRBV28 and J usage is TRBJ2-1; the D is unclear. V was pared by 6 bases and J by 2 bases, with 17 bases between. From germline, CDR1 is MDHEN and CDR2 SYDVKM. The CDR3 extends over 16 amino acids.

This clone was seen more than once but under ten times. The rearrangement uses TRBV4-3 and TRBJ2-1; maybe TRBD2 (5 bases). CDR3 length equals 16 residues. V was cut by 0 bases and J by 8 bases, with 17 bases left in between. Per germline, CDR1 LGHNA and CDR2 YSLEER. This CDR3 reads CASSQDRASIGDEQFF. DNA for the CDR3: TGCGCCAGCAGCCAAGATAGAGCTAGCATCGGCGATGAGCAGTTCTTC.